This TCR beta chain was captured in a study of PD-1 blockade in classical Hodgkin lymphoma. This CDR3 is built from 12 residues. The germline V gene encodes CDR1 KGHSY and CDR2 FQNENV. V was pared by 0 bases and J by 14 bases, with 11 bases between. Profiled with immunoSEQ multiplex PCR; TCRdb holds only in-frame clones, not every one. Seen here are 90,000 to 140,000 clones, approximately 90% observed once, and the top ten hold around a fifth. Specified time point: cycle 4 day 1 (C4D1), after less than 7 weeks of nivolumab. Every patient relapsed after autologous stem cell transplantation, and brentuximab vedotin exposure varied. The table lists this clone with a few counts.

This chain joins TRBV16 and TRBJ2-4; weak D call: TRBD2 (5 bases). The sample in question was peripheral blood mononuclear cells (PBMCs), obtained before the fourth cycle of nivolumab. This TCR came from a human donor with classical Hodgkin lymphoma. The CDR3 region has the DNA TGTGCCAGCAGCCAATCGTCGGGGATCGAGTACTTC. Amino acid sequence: CASSQSSGIEYF.